The 27 T cell receptor beta chains in this list originate from one sample, sequenced in a study of blood T cell repertoires in COVID-19. The table came from immunoSEQ multiplex PCR; TCRdb's copy has only in-frame clones and leaves some out. This sample has over 150,000 clones, with roughly 89% found just once. The sequencing sample was made of peripheral blood. The source of these receptors is a woman between 65 and 79 years old with COVID-19, enrolled during active disease.

J is TRBJ1-1 and V is TRBV5-6; maybe TRBD1 (6 bases). V lost 0 bases to trimming and J lost 3 bases, with 12 bases between them. There are 15 residues in the CDR3. From germline, CDR1 is SGHDT and CDR2 YYEEEE. CDR3 coding DNA: TGTGCCAGCAGCTTGGTCGGCAGGGGCGACACTGAAGCTTTCTTT. Its translation is CASSLVGRGDTEAFF.

This chain links TRBV12-3 or TRBV12-4 with TRBJ1-2, with D possibly being TRBD1 (6 bases). The V and J ends lost 5 bases and 2 bases respectively, with 9 bases between them. The CDR3 is 13 amino acids. CDR3 region: CASSLTGNYGYTF. The CDR3 DNA follows: TGTGCCAGCAGTCTAACAGGGAACTATGGCTACACCTTC.

The chain joins TRBV28 to TRBJ2-2; TRBD1 aligns across 9 bases. Germline-derived CDR1 and CDR2 are MDHEN and SYDVKM. V shed 2 bases and J 6 bases; nucleotides not matched to a gene: 7. The CDR3 length is 16 residues. The CDR3 here is CASSLSGTGSAGELFF. CDR3 nucleotide sequence: TGTGCCAGCAGTTTAAGCGGGACAGGGTCCGCCGGGGAGCTGTTTTTT.

The chain couples TRBV6-2 or TRBV6-3 to TRBJ1-5; 9 bases line up with TRBD1. Germline-derived CDR1 and CDR2 are MNHEY and SVGEGT. The CDR3 consists of 16 residues. Unmatched junction bases numbered 8, after V lost 4 bases and J lost 4 bases. The CDR3 loop is CASSSYSGQGNQPQHF. The CDR3 DNA is TGTGCCAGCAGTTCGTATTCTGGACAGGGGAATCAGCCCCAGCATTTT.

This clone was observed once. The J gene is TRBJ2-3, the V gene TRBV4-1; no clear D gene. The germline V gene has CDR1 MGHRA and CDR2 YSYEKL. The germline V and J ends were trimmed by 1 base and 6 bases, with 5 bases remaining between them. The CDR3 length is 12 residues. The CDR3 bases are TGCGCCAGCAGCCAAGTGAGGGATACGCAGTATTTT. Residues: CASSQVRDTQYF.

V and J are TRBV9 and TRBJ1-1; D is unresolved. Germline CDR1 and CDR2: SGDLS and YYNGEE. This CDR3 is 16 amino acids long. Deletions cut 0 bases from V and 0 bases from J, with 12 bases between. The CDR3, as DNA: TGTGCCAGCAGCGTAGGAGGGCGGCGAATGAACACTGAAGCTTTCTTT. This gives the protein CASSVGGRRMNTEAFF.

The CDR3 nucleotides are TGCGCCAGCAGCCAGCACAGAGACAACTATGGCTACACCTTC. This translates into CASSQHRDNYGYTF. The V and J genes are TRBV4-1 and TRBJ1-2, with D hard to call. Germline CDR1 MGHRA, CDR2 YSYEKL. V lost 3 bases and J 2 bases, leaving 10 bases between the germline ends. The CDR3 consists of 14 residues.

CDR3 protein: CASSPGTGGDYGYTF. CDR3 DNA sequence: TGTGCCAGCAGCCCGGGGACAGGGGGGGACTATGGCTACACCTTC. V is TRBV3-1 (or the pseudogene TRBV3-2) and J is TRBJ1-2, with 11 bases matching TRBD1. Germline assignment: CDR1 LGHDT and CDR2 YNNKEL (reference sequence). The CDR3 loop spans 15 amino acids. V trimming: 4 bases; J trimming: 3 bases; junction bases outside the gene matches: 4.

V gene TRBV7-9 combines with J gene TRBJ1-1, with a weak D call TRBD1 (5 bases). Germline assignment: CDR1 SEHNR and CDR2 FQNEAQ (reference sequence). The CDR3 has 16 amino acids. V was clipped by 5 bases and J by 1 base, with 17 bases between them. The CDR3 loop reads CASSPLQGLQNTEAFF. CDR3 bases: TGTGCCAGCAGCCCTCTTCAGGGTCTCCAGAACACTGAAGCTTTCTTT.

This clone was observed a single time. The V gene is TRBV11-2, the J gene TRBJ2-7; TRBD2 matches at 8 bases. Trimming cost V 5 bases and J 3 bases; bases outside gene matches: 3. Per germline, CDR1 SGHAT and CDR2 FQNNGV. The CDR3 covers 13 residues. CDR3 protein: CASSPRGGYEQYF. The CDR3 coding sequence is TGTGCCAGCAGCCCCCGGGGGGGCTACGAGCAGTACTTC.

V and J are TRBV28 and TRBJ1-6; 10 positions match TRBD1. CDR3 length: 14 amino acids. CDR1 and CDR2 (germline): MDHEN, SYDVKM. V shed 8 bases, J shed 10 bases, and the junction held 8 bases outside the gene matches. Written as DNA, the CDR3 is TGTGCCAGCGAGTGGAGGACAGGGGGATCACCCCTCCACTTT. It is translated as CASEWRTGGSPLHF.

This chain links TRBV5-1 with TRBJ2-2, with 10 bases that match TRBD2. This CDR3 is 19 amino acids long. From germline, CDR1 is SGHRS and CDR2 YFSETQ. V shed 0 bases and J 5 bases; nucleotides not matched to a gene: 13. In nucleotides, the CDR3 is TGCGCCAGCAGCTTGGCCCCCCTAGCGGGGGTAATTCGGACCGGGGAGCTGTTTTTT. This sequence encodes CASSLAPLAGVIRTGELFF.

V usage is TRBV13 and J usage is TRBJ2-1; 9 bases are shared with TRBD2. The CDR3 is made up of 16 amino acids. With 3 bases clipped from V and 0 bases from J, the junction kept 3 bases outside the gene matches. From germline, CDR1 is PRHDT and CDR2 FYEKMQ (reference sequence). CDR3 region: CASSLSAGGSYNEQFF. For the CDR3, the DNA is TGTGCCAGCAGCTTGTCAGCGGGGGGCTCCTACAATGAGCAGTTCTTC.

This clone turned up a few times. V usage is TRBV19 and J usage is TRBJ2-3; tentative D call: TRBD2 (5 bases). The CDR3 loop spans 12 amino acids. Trimming shortened V by 6 bases and J by 6 bases, and 10 bases separated the two germline ends. Germline values: CDR1 LNHDA, CDR2 SQIVND (reference sequence). The CDR3 loop is CASSRLADTQYF. CDR3 in DNA: TGTGCCAGTAGCCGATTAGCGGATACGCAGTATTTT.

This chain joins TRBV19 and TRBJ1-6, with no clear D. The length of the CDR3 is 18 residues. Germline CDR1 is LNHDA and CDR2 is SQIVND (reference sequence). V was shortened by 5 bases and J by 5 bases, with 22 bases between the two germline ends. The DNA of the CDR3 is TGTGCCAGTAGTTTCGGACCCTTGGGAGGCTATGATAATTCACCCCTCCACTTT. Amino acid sequence: CASSFGPLGGYDNSPLHF.

The rearrangement links TRBV4-1 to TRBJ2-7, with D unclear. The CDR3 is made up of 16 amino acids. The V gene's germline CDR1 is MGHRA and CDR2 YSYEKL. V lost 1 base and J 2 bases, leaving 15 bases between the germline ends. This chain's CDR3 is CASSQGLGSSPYEQYF. The DNA for the CDR3 is TGCGCCAGCAGCCAAGGTTTGGGCTCGAGTCCCTACGAGCAGTACTTC.

J is TRBJ1-6 and V is TRBV3-1 (or the pseudogene TRBV3-2); D ambiguous. Germline lookup yields CDR1 LGHDT and CDR2 YNNKEL (reference sequence). V was trimmed by 0 bases and J by 8 bases, leaving 14 bases between them. This CDR3 comprises 16 residues. CDR3 DNA sequence: TGTGCCAGCAGCCAAGATTTTGCGGATTATGATTCACCCCTCCACTTT. Residues: CASSQDFADYDSPLHF.

The chain employs TRBV5-6 and TRBJ2-6; 11 positions agree with TRBD2. J lost 0 bases, V lost 1 base, and 6 bases had no gene match. Germline values: CDR1 SGHDT, CDR2 YYEEEE. The length of the CDR3 is 19 residues. The CDR3 DNA reads TGTGCCAGCAGCTTGAGGGCTAGCGGGGGGCGCTCTGGGGCCAACGTCCTGACTTTC. It encodes CASSLRASGGRSGANVLTF.

The CDR3 DNA sequence: TGTGCCAGCAGCACGAGGACATCCCAAGAGACCCAGTACTTC. This gives the protein CASSTRTSQETQYF. The chain uses TRBV7-2 and TRBJ2-5; the D gene is possibly TRBD1 (5 bases). The CDR3 has 14 amino acids. Trimming pared 5 bases from V and 1 base from J, leaving 11 bases between. CDR1 is SGHTA and CDR2 is FQGNSA in the germline V gene.

The chain carries TRBV10-3 and TRBJ2-1; 10 bases align to TRBD1. V was pared by 2 bases and J by 7 bases, with 5 bases of the junction left unmatched. CDR1 is ENHRY, CDR2 SYGVKD, per germline. The CDR3 runs to 15 residues. CDR3 nucleotides: TGTGCCATCAGTGAGCCGGGACAGGGGAGGAATGAGCAGTTCTTC. Amino acids: CAISEPGQGRNEQFF.

This chain links TRBV15 with TRBJ1-2, with D unclear. Per the germline V gene, CDR1 is LNHNV and CDR2 is YYDKDF (reference sequence). The ends were cut back, 1 base at V and 1 base at J, with 7 bases in the middle. The CDR3 has 14 residues. The CDR3 nucleotides read TGTGCCACCAGCAGAGCCGGGTATAACTATGGCTACACCTTC. This encodes CATSRAGYNYGYTF. Full variable domain (remainder filled in from reference TRBV15 and TRBJ1-2): DAMVIQNPRYQVTQFGKPVTLSCSQTLNHNVMYWYQQKSSQAPKLLFHYYDKDFNNEADTPDNFQSRRPNTSFCFLDIRSPGLGDTAMYLCATSRAGYNYGYTFGSGTRLTVV.

This chain joins TRBV30 and TRBJ2-3; the D gene is possibly TRBD1 (5 bases). The germline gives CDR1 GTSNPN, CDR2 SVGIG (reference sequence). The CDR3 loop spans 13 amino acids. V lost 5 bases, J lost 0 bases, and 9 bases lay in between. CDR3 DNA: TGTGCCTGGGACCAGGGCAGCACAGATACGCAGTATTTT. Translating gives CAWDQGSTDTQYF.

J is TRBJ1-1 and V is TRBV3-1 (or the pseudogene TRBV3-2), with D possibly matching TRBD1 (5 bases). Trimming shortened V by 6 bases and J by 6 bases, and 14 bases separated the two germline ends. Germline V gene data show CDR1 as LGHDT and CDR2 as YNNKEL (reference sequence). The CDR3 totals 13 residues. The CDR3 sequence is CASSQRQISEAFF. The DNA of the CDR3 is TGTGCCAGCAGTCAGAGACAGATCTCTGAAGCTTTCTTT.

The chain combines TRBV6-5 with TRBJ2-7; 10 bases are a match to TRBD1. The CDR3 is made up of 14 amino acids. The junction had 2 bases not matched to a gene; V was cut back by 2 bases and J by 4 bases. The germline V gene has CDR1 MNHEY and CDR2 SVGAGI. The CDR3 sequence is CASSYGTGVYEQYF. The DNA of the CDR3 is TGTGCCAGCAGTTACGGGACAGGGGTATACGAGCAGTACTTC.

This chain uses TRBV3-1 (or the pseudogene TRBV3-2) with TRBJ1-2; TRBD1 agrees at 9 bases. CDR1 and CDR2 from the germline V gene are LGHDT and YNNKEL (reference sequence). V shed 3 bases and J 3 bases; nucleotides not matched to a gene: 5. This CDR3 comprises 15 residues. The CDR3 loop reads CASSQVDRGDYGYTF. The CDR3 coding sequence is TGTGCCAGCAGCCAGGTCGACAGGGGGGACTATGGCTACACCTTC.

V usage is TRBV7-6 and J usage is TRBJ2-7; 7 positions agree with TRBD1. V dropped 6 bases and J dropped 2; count of bases not matched to a gene: 4. The CDR3 is 13 residues long. Germline V gives CDR1 SGHVS, CDR2 FNYEAQ. In DNA form, the CDR3 reads TGTGCCAGCAGTTACAGGGGTGCCTACGAGCAGTACTTC. This translates into CASSYRGAYEQYF.

The chain links TRBV3-1 (or the pseudogene TRBV3-2) to TRBJ2-2, with 9 bases identical to TRBD1. CDR1 LGHDT and CDR2 YNNKEL come from the germline V gene (reference sequence). The CDR3 totals 18 residues. J was trimmed by 4 bases and V by 3 bases; bases with no gene match: 12. The CDR3 sequence: CASSQKGTGSAVTGELFF. DNA of the CDR3: TGTGCCAGCAGCCAGAAGGGGACAGGGTCGGCGGTCACCGGGGAGCTGTTTTTT.